Below, 28 T cell receptor beta chains from the same sample are listed, as sequenced in a study of T-cell memory formation after mild COVID-19. One entry per CDR3 protein, called by TCRdb with MiXCR from the 5' RACE reads. The sample lists just over 400,000 distinct CDR3 sequences; under 25% were seen once. The specimen sequenced was PBMCs or a T cell subset sorted from them (not recorded which). The origin of the receptors is an adult woman who had mild COVID-19 (a few samples of this study predate the infection). Cell type and time point are not known.

This clonotype was seen more than once but under ten times. The rearrangement links TRBV7-2 to TRBJ2-7; D is uncertain. V was pared by 7 bases and J by 1 base, with 17 bases between. CDR3 length: 15 residues. Germline CDR1 SGHTA, CDR2 FQGNSA. CDR3 nucleotide sequence: TGTGCCAGCACCCTTGGGCAAGGAAGGTCCTACGAGCAGTACTTC. It specifies CASTLGQGRSYEQYF.

The chain is built from TRBV12-3 or TRBV12-4 and TRBJ1-6; D gene ambiguous. The CDR3 is made up of 14 amino acids. Trimming stripped 1 base from V and 9 bases from J, with 10 bases between. CDR3 sequence reads: CASSLGYKPSPLHF. DNA for the CDR3: TGTGCCAGCAGTTTAGGTTACAAACCTTCACCCCTCCACTTT.

A few counts support this clonotype. This chain connects TRBV15 to TRBJ2-5; 9 positions match TRBD2. Germline loops: CDR1 LNHNV, CDR2 YYDKDF (reference sequence). V lost 3 bases to trimming and J lost 5 bases; unmatched junction nucleotides: 4. This CDR3 has 14 residues. The chain's CDR3 is CATSRRGGVETQYF. The CDR3 DNA reads as TGTGCCACCAGCAGGCGGGGGGGCGTGGAGACCCAGTACTTC. The variable domain in full, with the rest retrieved from reference TRBV15 and TRBJ2-5, is DAMVIQNPRYQVTQFGKPVTLSCSQTLNHNVMYWYQQKSSQAPKLLFHYYDKDFNNEADTPDNFQSRRPNTSFCFLDIRSPGLGDTAMYLCATSRRGGVETQYFGPGTRLLVL.

V is TRBV9 and J is TRBJ2-5, with 11 nucleotides matching TRBD1. V trimming: 0 bases; J trimming: 5 bases; junction bases outside the gene matches: 6. The CDR3 runs to 16 residues. Germline V gives CDR1 SGDLS, CDR2 YYNGEE. CDR3 sequence (DNA): TGTGCCAGCAGCGTAGACGGACAGGGGGCAACGGAGACCCAGTACTTC. Amino acids: CASSVDGQGATETQYF.

This clonotype was detected a few times. The genes are TRBV15 and TRBJ1-3; D remains ambiguous. Per the germline V gene, CDR1 is LNHNV and CDR2 is YYDKDF (reference sequence). The V end was cut by 0 bases, the J end by 4 bases, with 4 bases between. CDR3 length: 13 amino acids. CDR3 in DNA: TGTGCCACCAGCAGAGATCAGGGAAACACCATATATTTT. Translation gives CATSRDQGNTIYF.

This clonotype turned up a few times. The gene calls are TRBV7-9 and TRBJ2-2, with D hard to call. The CDR3 has 15 amino acids. V lost 1 base to trimming and J lost 1 base, with 7 bases between them. Germline-derived CDR1 and CDR2 are SEHNR and FQNEAQ (reference sequence). The CDR3 DNA follows: TGTGCCAGCAGCTTAGTGGCGGTGAACACCGGGGAGCTGTTTTTT. Amino acid sequence: CASSLVAVNTGELFF. Full variable domain (rest looked up from reference TRBV7-9 and TRBJ2-2): DTGVSQNPRHKITKRGQNVTFRCDPISEHNRLYWYRQTLGQGPEFLTYFQNEAQLEKSRLLSDRFSAERPKGSFSTLEIQRTEQGDSAMYLCASSLVAVNTGELFFGEGSRLTVL.

This clonotype has only a few counts. This chain connects TRBV7-9 to TRBJ1-1; 7 nucleotides line up with TRBD1. CDR1 and CDR2 from the germline V gene are SEHNR and FQNEAQ (reference sequence). J gave up 0 bases and V 2 bases, and 6 bases lay outside the gene matches. The CDR3 spans 16 residues. CDR3 sequence (DNA): TGTGCCAGCAGCTTACCAGAGACAGGGTTGAACACTGAAGCTTTCTTT. Encoded protein: CASSLPETGLNTEAFF.

There are a few counts of this clonotype. This chain connects TRBV10-3 to TRBJ2-1; no clear D. The ends were cut back, 0 bases at V and 0 bases at J, with 9 bases in the middle. The V gene's germline CDR1 is ENHRY and CDR2 SYGVKD. This CDR3 has 16 amino acids. CDR3 nucleotide sequence: TGTGCCATCAGTGAGTCGAAGCTCAGCTCCTACAATGAGCAGTTCTTC. Protein product: CAISESKLSSYNEQFF.

The rearrangement uses TRBV6-5 and TRBJ2-6; possibly TRBD2 for D (5 bases). The germline gives CDR1 MNHEY, CDR2 SVGAGI. There are 14 residues in the CDR3. V shed 5 bases and J shed 0 bases, with 5 bases lying between them. The CDR3 loop reads CASSDYSGANVLTF. For the CDR3, the DNA is TGTGCCAGCAGTGACTACTCTGGGGCCAACGTCCTGACTTTC.

The genes are TRBV7-2 and TRBJ2-7, with D perhaps TRBD2 (5 bases). Between the trimmed V and J ends, which lost 5 bases and 8 bases, there was a span of 16 bases. The germline gives CDR1 SGHTA, CDR2 FQGNSA. The CDR3 is 13 amino acids. The CDR3 loop reads CASSPGLLFQQYF. The CDR3 DNA is TGTGCCAGCAGCCCAGGACTGTTGTTCCAGCAGTACTTC.

This rearrangement joins TRBV13 to TRBJ2-7; D might be TRBD2 (7 bases). Per germline, CDR1 PRHDT and CDR2 FYEKMQ (reference sequence). The V end was cut by 1 base, the J end by 2 bases, with 12 bases between. The CDR3 totals 15 residues. The chain's CDR3 is CASSLEGEGAYEQYF. CDR3 sequence (DNA): TGTGCCAGCAGCTTAGAGGGGGAGGGAGCCTACGAGCAGTACTTC.

The chain links TRBV9 to TRBJ1-5; TRBD1 matches 9 bases. J gave up 1 base and V 6 bases, and 5 bases lay outside the gene matches. This CDR3 has 15 residues. In germline, CDR1 is SGDLS, CDR2 YYNGEE. Written as DNA, the CDR3 is TGTGCCAGCACCGAGACAGGGGGAAGCAATCAGCCCCAGCATTTT. Residues: CASTETGGSNQPQHF.

This clonotype was seen only a few times. The chain uses TRBV29-1 and TRBJ2-1, with 7 bases aligning to TRBD1. The CDR3 is 15 residues long. Germline V gives CDR1 SQVTM, CDR2 ANQGSEA. Unmatched junction bases numbered 11, after V lost 5 bases and J lost 4 bases. The CDR3 sequence: CSVTNRDRDYNEQFF. Here the CDR3 DNA reads TGCAGCGTTACTAATAGGGACAGAGATTACAATGAGCAGTTCTTC.

The V and J genes are TRBV2 and TRBJ2-3; no firm D call. Germline V lookup: CDR1 SNHLY, CDR2 FYNNEI. CDR3 length: 15 amino acids. V dropped 3 bases and J dropped 0 bases, with 10 bases sitting between them. CDR3 nucleotides: TGTGCCAGCAGTGATAGAACGACAAGCACAGATACGCAGTATTTT. Translating gives CASSDRTTSTDTQYF.

The chain joins TRBV7-3 to TRBJ2-3; tentative D call: TRBD2 (5 bases). The CDR3 contains 15 residues. Per germline, CDR1 SGHTA and CDR2 FQGTGA. Trimming took 4 bases from V and 2 from J, leaving 13 bases between them. CDR3 amino acids: CASSSGERSTDTQYF. CDR3 sequence (DNA): TGTGCCAGCAGCTCCGGGGAGCGTTCCACAGATACGCAGTATTTT.

Only one count was recorded for this clonotype. The chain combines TRBV12-3 or TRBV12-4 with TRBJ2-5; 9 nucleotides line up with TRBD1. The CDR3 consists of 16 residues. V trimming: 7 bases; J trimming: 0 bases; junction bases outside the gene matches: 9. The CDR3 DNA sequence: TGTGCCAGCAACAGCCGGGACAGGGCCGACCAAGAGACCCAGTACTTC. Residues: CASNSRDRADQETQYF.

This clonotype was counted only a few times. V is TRBV4-1 and J is TRBJ1-5, with a possible D match to TRBD1 (6 bases). This CDR3 is built from 15 residues. V dropped 0 bases and J dropped 0 bases, with 6 bases sitting between them. Germline CDR1 and CDR2: MGHRA and YSYEKL. In nucleotides, the CDR3 is TGCGCCAGCAGCCAAGAGGACAGTAGCAATCAGCCCCAGCATTTT. Protein: CASSQEDSSNQPQHF.

V gene TRBV4-1 combines with J gene TRBJ1-2, with TRBD1 as a possible D gene (5 bases). The germline CDR1 and CDR2 sequences are MGHRA and YSYEKL. Trimming stripped 0 bases from V and 7 bases from J, with 27 bases between. The CDR3 runs to 19 residues. Here the CDR3 DNA reads TGCGCCAGCAGCCAAGAGGACACCACTACGCCAGGCTCGAGGGGTGGCTACACCTTC. Amino acids: CASSQEDTTTPGSRGGYTF.

This clonotype was seen only a few times. The chain joins TRBV7-2 to TRBJ1-1; TRBD1 might be the D (6 bases). The CDR3 length is 16 residues. The germline V gene encodes CDR1 SGHTA and CDR2 FQGNSA. Trimming took 5 bases from V and 4 from J, leaving 20 bases between them. CDR3 nucleotide sequence: TGTGCCAGCAGCGCCTTTCTGACAGGTATGGGCACTGAAGCTTTCTTT. Translated, it gives CASSAFLTGMGTEAFF.

This rearrangement joins TRBV14 to TRBJ1-5, with D unclear. Per germline, CDR1 SGHDN and CDR2 FVKESK. The length of the CDR3 is 12 residues. The germline V and J ends were trimmed by 3 bases and 10 bases, with 10 bases remaining between them. CDR3 nucleotides: TGTGCCAGCAGCCAGGCCTTTGGACCCCAGCATTTT. It encodes CASSQAFGPQHF.

This chain uses TRBV4-1 with TRBJ2-1; D unclear. V dropped 4 bases and J dropped 5 bases, with 9 bases sitting between them. Germline assignment: CDR1 MGHRA and CDR2 YSYEKL. CDR3 size: 13 residues. The CDR3 DNA follows: TGCGCCAGCAGCCGCGGAGTTAACAATGAGCAGTTCTTC. The encoded protein is CASSRGVNNEQFF.

The rearrangement links TRBV18 to TRBJ2-7, with D possibly matching TRBD1 (5 bases). With 3 bases removed from V and 6 bases from J, the gap between germline ends came to 15 bases. The CDR3 covers 14 residues. CDR1 is KGHSH and CDR2 is LQKENI in the germline V gene. The CDR3 loop is CASSPLSTGSEQYF. CDR3 bases: TGTGCCAGCTCACCGCTTTCTACAGGTTCCGAGCAGTACTTC.

This clonotype occurred a few times. The chain is built from TRBV12-3 or TRBV12-4 and TRBJ2-1; 9 nucleotides line up with TRBD2. The V gene end was trimmed by 9 bases and the J gene end by 7 bases; junction bases not matched to a gene: 7. The CDR3 has 13 amino acids. Here the CDR3 DNA reads TGTGCCAGTACCCGGCGGGGGGGTAATGAGCAGTTCTTC. Its translation is CASTRRGGNEQFF.

The CDR3 loop is CSGGRGYEQFF. The CDR3 DNA reads as TGCAGTGGCGGGAGGGGTTATGAGCAGTTCTTC. The V and J genes are TRBV20-1 and TRBJ2-1; TRBD2 agrees at 9 bases. The CDR3 covers 11 residues. Germline CDR1 DFQATT, CDR2 SNEGSKA (reference sequence). With V trimmed by 7 bases and J by 8 bases, 3 bases remained unmatched.

The chain couples TRBV10-3 to TRBJ2-2; D unclear. The CDR3 runs 10 residues. In germline, CDR1 is ENHRY, CDR2 SYGVKD. The V end was cut by 6 bases, the J end by 8 bases, with 4 bases between. This CDR3 reads CAIREGELFF. CDR3 DNA sequence: TGTGCCATCAGGGAGGGGGAGCTGTTTTTT.

This chain connects TRBV5-1 to TRBJ2-5; 10 nucleotides line up with TRBD1. This CDR3 is 15 amino acids long. Per germline, CDR1 SGHRS and CDR2 YFSETQ. V was clipped by 0 bases and J by 6 bases; unmatched bases: 5. This chain's CDR3 is CASSLVGTGVKTQYF. The DNA of the CDR3 is TGCGCCAGCAGCTTGGTGGGGACAGGGGTCAAGACCCAGTACTTC.

This chain uses TRBV6-2 or TRBV6-3 with TRBJ1-2; 8 bases fit TRBD1. This CDR3 has 14 amino acids. The junction had 9 bases not matched to a gene; V was cut back by 4 bases and J by 8 bases. CDR1 is MNHEY and CDR2 is SVGEGT in the germline V gene. This chain's CDR3 is CASSSRDRLYGYTF. Written as DNA, the CDR3 is TGTGCCAGCAGTTCCCGGGACAGGCTCTACGGCTACACCTTC.

This clonotype has more than one count but fewer than ten. The chain combines TRBV12-3 or TRBV12-4 with TRBJ1-5; no clear D. The length of the CDR3 is 13 residues. V was clipped by 3 bases and J by 10 bases, with 13 bases between them. CDR3 sequence reads: CASSFGALRPQHF. CDR3 nucleotide sequence: TGTGCCAGCAGTTTTGGCGCCCTCAGACCCCAGCATTTT.